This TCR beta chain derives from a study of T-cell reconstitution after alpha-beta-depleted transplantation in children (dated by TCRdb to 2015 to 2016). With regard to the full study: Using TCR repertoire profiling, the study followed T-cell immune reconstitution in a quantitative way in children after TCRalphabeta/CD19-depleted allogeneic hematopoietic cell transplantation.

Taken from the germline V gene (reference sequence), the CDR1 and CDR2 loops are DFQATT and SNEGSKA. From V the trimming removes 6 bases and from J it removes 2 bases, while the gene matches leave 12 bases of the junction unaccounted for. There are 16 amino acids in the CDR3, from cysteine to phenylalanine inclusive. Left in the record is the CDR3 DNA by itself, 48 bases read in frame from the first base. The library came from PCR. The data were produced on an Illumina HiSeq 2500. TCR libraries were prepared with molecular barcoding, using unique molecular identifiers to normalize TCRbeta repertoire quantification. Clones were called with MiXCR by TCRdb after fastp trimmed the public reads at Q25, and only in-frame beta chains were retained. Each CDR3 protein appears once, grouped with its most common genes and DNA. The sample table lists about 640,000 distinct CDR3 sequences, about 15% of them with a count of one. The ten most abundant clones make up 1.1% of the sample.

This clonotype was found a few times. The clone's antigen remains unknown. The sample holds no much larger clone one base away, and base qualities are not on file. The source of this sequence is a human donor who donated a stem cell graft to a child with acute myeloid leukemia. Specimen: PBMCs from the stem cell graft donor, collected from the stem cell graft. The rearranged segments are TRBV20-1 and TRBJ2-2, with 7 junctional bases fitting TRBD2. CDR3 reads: CSATTLGTKNTGELFF. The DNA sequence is TGCAGTGCAACTACCTTAGGGACTAAAAACACCGGGGAGCTGTTTTTT.